The next 28 T cell receptor beta chains were all read from a single sample in a study of blood T cell repertoires in COVID-19. Only in-frame clones appear in the TCRdb table, and some are missing; sequencing was by immunoSEQ multiplex PCR. This table holds approximately 79,000 clones, approximately 84% found once. Sequencing was performed on peripheral blood. The receptors were gathered from a man aged 50 or older with COVID-19, enrolled during active disease.

This chain links TRBV18 with TRBJ2-7; maybe TRBD2 (5 bases). This CDR3 has 11 amino acids. Germline loops: CDR1 KGHSH, CDR2 LQKENI. V was clipped by 2 bases and J by 7 bases, with 6 bases between them. Here the CDR3 DNA reads TGTGCCAGCTCACCAGGCGGGGAGCAGTACTTC. This codes for CASSPGGEQYF.

This sequence joins TRBV5-1 and TRBJ2-5, with 15 bases that match TRBD2. V shed 3 bases and J 4 bases; nucleotides not matched to a gene: 1. The CDR3 spans 15 residues. CDR1 and CDR2 from the germline V gene are SGHRS and YFSETQ. DNA of the CDR3: TGCGCCAGCAGCTGGACTAGCGGGAGGGGAGAGACCCAGTACTTC. Residues: CASSWTSGRGETQYF.

The chain employs TRBV6-5 and TRBJ2-1; 7 nucleotides match TRBD2. The CDR3 extends over 14 amino acids. The germline gives CDR1 MNHEY, CDR2 SVGAGI. J gave up 9 bases and V 7 bases, and 12 bases lay outside the gene matches. CDR3 nucleotide sequence: TGTGCCAGCAAGGTCCAGCGGGATCGGGGTGAGCAGTTCTTC. It yields the protein CASKVQRDRGEQFF.

The rearrangement joins TRBV7-9 to TRBJ1-6, with 9 bases matching TRBD1. This CDR3 has 13 residues. J gave up 10 bases and V 8 bases, and 6 bases lay outside the gene matches. CDR1 is SEHNR and CDR2 is FQNEAQ in the germline V gene (reference sequence). CDR3 sequence reads: CASATGGGSPLHF. CDR3 nucleotide sequence: TGTGCCAGCGCCACAGGGGGCGGGTCACCCCTCCACTTT.

The gene calls are TRBV11-3 and TRBJ2-1; TRBD2 matches 8 bases. The germline V gene has CDR1 SGHNT and CDR2 YENEEA. This CDR3 has 17 amino acids. V was pared by 0 bases and J by 7 bases, with 11 bases of the junction left unmatched. DNA for the CDR3: TGTGCCAGCAGCTTAGACTCAAGCGGGAGCAGAAGGAATGAGCAGTTCTTC. Translating it yields CASSLDSSGSRRNEQFF.

In nucleotides, the CDR3 is TGTGCCAGCAGCTTAGGACCGCCAGCGGGAGGCTACGAGCAGTACTTC. Encoded protein: CASSLGPPAGGYEQYF. The chain combines TRBV11-2 with TRBJ2-7, with 9 bases that match TRBD2. Germline CDR1 SGHAT, CDR2 FQNNGV. This CDR3 has 16 residues. The trim removed 1 base at V and 3 bases at J, leaving 7 bases unmatched.

The gene calls are TRBV7-2 and TRBJ1-4; 9 bases are shared with TRBD1. This CDR3 comprises 14 residues. The V segment lost 5 bases and the J segment 4 bases; nucleotides outside the gene matches: 2. CDR1 and CDR2 (germline): SGHTA, FQGNSA. The CDR3 nucleotides read TGTGCCAGCAGCCCGGACAGGGGTAATGAAAAACTGTTTTTT. This sequence encodes CASSPDRGNEKLFF.

The chain joins TRBV28 to TRBJ1-2; 7 bases fit TRBD1. Germline loops: CDR1 MDHEN, CDR2 SYDVKM. The junction had 13 bases not matched to a gene; V was cut back by 5 bases and J by 4 bases. The CDR3 is 16 amino acids. The CDR3: CASSTRTRGPTYGYTF. The CDR3 DNA sequence: TGTGCCAGCAGTACTCGGACGAGGGGGCCGACCTATGGCTACACCTTC.

This clone was recorded a few times. The chain joins TRBV9 to TRBJ2-3, with 10 bases lining up with TRBD1. The V gene's germline CDR1 is SGDLS and CDR2 YYNGEE. The junction had 7 bases not matched to a gene; V was cut back by 4 bases and J by 5 bases. CDR3 length: 15 residues. Written as DNA, the CDR3 is TGTGCCAGCAGCCCCCGGACAGGGGGAGGAGATACGCAGTATTTT. Amino acid sequence: CASSPRTGGGDTQYF.

The genes are TRBV5-1 and TRBJ2-6, with no clear D. Germline CDR1 SGHRS, CDR2 YFSETQ. This CDR3 has 14 amino acids. V lost 3 bases and J lost 2, with 6 bases in between. The DNA for the CDR3 is TGCGCCAGCAGCTCGGTACCTGGGGCCAACGTCCTGACTTTC. Protein: CASSSVPGANVLTF. Full variable domain (outside the CDR3, taken from reference TRBV5-1 and TRBJ2-6): KAGVTQTPRYLIKTRGQQVTLSCSPISGHRSVSWYQQTPGQGLQFLFEYFSETQRNKGNFPGRFSGRQFSNSRSEMNVSTLELGDSALYLCASSSVPGANVLTFGAGSRLTVL.

This chain connects TRBV5-1 to TRBJ1-1, with D tentatively TRBD1 (6 bases). The CDR3 contains 16 residues. Per germline, CDR1 SGHRS and CDR2 YFSETQ. Trimming took 1 base from V and 4 from J, leaving 17 bases between them. CDR3 region: CASSLLGGHTITEAFF. CDR3 nucleotide sequence: TGCGCCAGCAGCTTGTTAGGGGGACATACGATCACTGAAGCTTTCTTT.

This chain joins TRBV29-1 and TRBJ2-1, with 11 positions matching TRBD2. V trimming: 8 bases; J trimming: 7 bases; junction bases outside the gene matches: 10. This CDR3 spans 14 amino acids. The V gene's germline CDR1 is SQVTM and CDR2 ANQGSEA. The CDR3 spells CSTVAGGSGNEQFF. The CDR3 bases are TGCAGCACTGTAGCGGGAGGGAGTGGGAATGAGCAGTTCTTC.

The V and J genes are TRBV15 and TRBJ2-1; D may be TRBD2 (5 bases). The CDR3 has 15 amino acids. CDR1 and CDR2 (germline): LNHNV, YYDKDF (reference sequence). Trimming cost V 5 bases and J 9 bases, with 20 bases left between them. The CDR3 DNA reads TGTGCCACCAGCCCCGCTAGCCGACCCCGTCCTGAGCAGTTCTTC. Residues: CATSPASRPRPEQFF.

This rearrangement joins TRBV19 to TRBJ2-7; 9 bases line up with TRBD1. The V segment lost 4 bases and the J segment 3 bases; nucleotides outside the gene matches: 1. Germline lookup yields CDR1 LNHDA and CDR2 SQIVND (reference sequence). The CDR3 length is 13 residues. CDR3 nucleotide sequence: TGTGCCAGTAGTAGGGACAGGGACTACGAGCAGTACTTC. Translating gives CASSRDRDYEQYF.

The V and J genes are TRBV6-5 and TRBJ1-1; 12 bases agree with TRBD1. CDR3 length equals 15 residues. The V gene's germline CDR1 is MNHEY and CDR2 SVGAGI. V lost 4 bases and J lost 8; bases outside the gene matches: 8. This chain's CDR3 is CASSFLGQGAREAFF. Written as DNA, the CDR3 is TGTGCCAGCAGTTTCCTGGGACAGGGGGCAAGGGAAGCTTTCTTT.

V usage is TRBV7-9 and J usage is TRBJ2-1; 7 positions match TRBD1. This CDR3 region has 14 residues. Germline V gene sequence: CDR1 SEHNR, CDR2 FQNEAQ (reference sequence). V was pared by 5 bases and J by 6 bases, with 7 bases of the junction left unmatched. CDR3 sequence (DNA): TGTGCCAGCAGCGGCTGGACAGGCGGCAATGAGCAGTTCTTC. This encodes CASSGWTGGNEQFF.

V usage is TRBV6-5 and J usage is TRBJ2-7; a possible D gene is TRBD1 (6 bases). CDR1 and CDR2 from the germline V gene are MNHEY and SVGAGI. The ends were cut back, 6 bases at V and 2 bases at J, with 17 bases in the middle. CDR3 length: 15 residues. CDR3 amino acids: CASRLDRTVAYEQYF. CDR3 DNA: TGTGCCAGCAGGCTCGACCGGACAGTCGCCTACGAGCAGTACTTC.

V is TRBV14 and J is TRBJ1-1; a possible D gene is TRBD1 (5 bases). The CDR3 contains 15 residues. Germline V gene data show CDR1 as SGHDN and CDR2 as FVKESK. Trimming left V 0 bases short and J 5 bases short, with 13 bases between. CDR3 in amino acids: CASSQDRAGRTEAFF. CDR3 sequence (DNA): TGTGCCAGCAGCCAAGACAGGGCAGGTCGAACTGAAGCTTTCTTT.

The chain uses TRBV6-5 and TRBJ1-1; 9 bases line up with TRBD1. The CDR3 runs 15 residues. J gave up 1 base and V 6 bases, and 6 bases lay outside the gene matches. From germline, CDR1 is MNHEY and CDR2 SVGAGI. The chain's CDR3 is CASSLGTGRNTEAFF. In DNA form, the CDR3 reads TGTGCCAGCAGCCTAGGGACAGGGCGGAACACTGAAGCTTTCTTT.

This clone was observed a handful of times. The V and J genes are TRBV30 and TRBJ2-2; D remains unclear. The CDR3 is made up of 13 amino acids. Germline V lookup: CDR1 GTSNPN, CDR2 SVGIG (reference sequence). V dropped 4 bases and J dropped 4 bases, with 10 bases sitting between them. The CDR3 coding sequence is TGTGCCTGGATGTCAGCAGGCACCGGGGAGCTGTTTTTT. Protein: CAWMSAGTGELFF.

The genes are TRBV3-1 (or the pseudogene TRBV3-2) and TRBJ1-2; no clear D gene. V was pared by 2 bases and J by 4 bases, with 14 bases between. The germline V gene encodes CDR1 LGHDT and CDR2 YNNKEL (reference sequence). The CDR3 totals 15 residues. The CDR3 spells CASSQNQWGAYGYTF. CDR3 bases: TGTGCCAGCAGCCAAAACCAGTGGGGAGCCTATGGCTACACCTTC.

The chain joins TRBV11-3 to TRBJ2-1; 12 bases agree with TRBD2. The CDR3 is made up of 15 amino acids. V trimming: 7 bases; J trimming: 7 bases; junction bases outside the gene matches: 8. Germline values: CDR1 SGHNT, CDR2 YENEEA. The chain's CDR3 is CASTLTSGSFNEQFF. CDR3 bases: TGTGCCAGCACCTTGACTAGCGGGAGCTTTAATGAGCAGTTCTTC.

The CDR3 loop is CAISADRESEAFF. In DNA, the CDR3 is TGTGCCATCAGTGCGGACAGGGAGTCTGAAGCTTTCTTT. J is TRBJ1-1 and V is TRBV10-3, with 8 bases fitting TRBD1. Germline V gene lookup returns CDR1 ENHRY and CDR2 SYGVKD. This CDR3 contains 13 residues. The V and J ends lost 4 bases and 6 bases, in that order; junction bases with no gene match: 4.

This clone was observed once. The V and J genes are TRBV4-2 and TRBJ1-1; 10 nucleotides align to TRBD1. CDR1 and CDR2 (germline): LGHNA, YNFKEQ. V gave up 3 bases and J gave up 3 bases; unmatched junction bases: 4. The CDR3 is 15 amino acids. CDR3 amino acids: CASSHGTGDHTEAFF. The CDR3 nucleotides are TGTGCCAGCAGCCACGGGACAGGGGATCACACTGAAGCTTTCTTT.

The CDR3 sequence: CASSQTGTSGTTDTQYF. The CDR3 DNA reads as TGTGCCAGCAGCCAAACCGGGACTAGCGGGACGACAGATACGCAGTATTTT. J is TRBJ2-3 and V is TRBV4-2; 13 nucleotides align to TRBD2. Germline CDR1 is LGHNA and CDR2 is YNFKEQ. V shed 2 bases, J shed 3 bases, and the junction held 5 bases outside the gene matches. The CDR3 consists of 17 residues.

The chain joins TRBV7-2 to TRBJ2-1, with D possibly TRBD2 on 5 matching bases. Trimming took 5 bases from V and 6 from J, leaving 23 bases between them. Looked up from germline, CDR1 is SGHTA and CDR2 is FQGNSA. This CDR3 contains 17 residues. In nucleotides, the CDR3 is TGTGCCAGCAGCACGAATCCGGGAAACAGTCTACGCAATGAGCAGTTCTTC. Amino acids: CASSTNPGNSLRNEQFF.

The chain combines TRBV10-3 with TRBJ1-5; D call uncertain. The CDR3 is 16 residues long. Looked up from germline, CDR1 is ENHRY and CDR2 is SYGVKD. V dropped 3 bases and J dropped 5 bases, with 17 bases sitting between them. The CDR3 here is CAISDYDRVAHQPQHF. The CDR3, as DNA: TGTGCCATCAGTGACTACGATCGGGTCGCCCATCAGCCCCAGCATTTT.

This chain links TRBV5-6 with TRBJ2-2, with D maybe TRBD2 (5 bases). Trimming cost V 0 bases and J 3 bases, with 12 bases left between them. Germline assignment: CDR1 SGHDT and CDR2 YYEEEE. The CDR3 is 16 amino acids. Here the CDR3 DNA reads TGTGCCAGCAGCTTGGTTGAGGGATGGGACACCGGGGAGCTGTTTTTT. Protein product: CASSLVEGWDTGELFF.